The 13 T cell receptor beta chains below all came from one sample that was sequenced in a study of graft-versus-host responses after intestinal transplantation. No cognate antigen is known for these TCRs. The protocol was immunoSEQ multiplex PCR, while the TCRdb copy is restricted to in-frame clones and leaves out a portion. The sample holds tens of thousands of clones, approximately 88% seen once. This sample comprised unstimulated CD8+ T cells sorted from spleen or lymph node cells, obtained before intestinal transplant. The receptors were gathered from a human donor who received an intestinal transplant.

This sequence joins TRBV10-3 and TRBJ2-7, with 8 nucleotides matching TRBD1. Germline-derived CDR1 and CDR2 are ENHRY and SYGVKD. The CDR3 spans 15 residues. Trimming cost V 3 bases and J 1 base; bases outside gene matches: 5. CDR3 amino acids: CAISDAGTGSYEQYF. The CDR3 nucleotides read TGTGCCATCAGTGACGCGGGGACAGGATCCTACGAGCAGTACTTC.

In DNA form, the CDR3 reads TGTGCCACCGAGCTGGGACAGGGGGATTCGGAGACCCAGTACTTC. As protein: CATELGQGDSETQYF. The rearrangement links TRBV15 to TRBJ2-5; 11 bases align to TRBD1. CDR1 and CDR2 from the germline V gene are LNHNV and YYDKDF (reference sequence). There are 15 residues in the CDR3. V lost 8 bases, J lost 5 bases, and 10 bases stayed unmatched.

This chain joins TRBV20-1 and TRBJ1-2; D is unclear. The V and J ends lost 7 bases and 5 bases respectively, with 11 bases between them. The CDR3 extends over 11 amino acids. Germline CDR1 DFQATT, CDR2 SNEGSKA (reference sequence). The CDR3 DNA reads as TGCAGTGGAATCGGGGTATATGGCTACACCTTC. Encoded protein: CSGIGVYGYTF.

The CDR3 bases are TGCGCCAGCAGCGCCGACTTGGGAGATGAGCAGTTCTTC. This gives the protein CASSADLGDEQFF. The chain employs TRBV5-1 and TRBJ2-1, with D perhaps matching TRBD2 (5 bases). The germline V gene encodes CDR1 SGHRS and CDR2 YFSETQ. The CDR3 has 13 residues. V was cut by 4 bases and J by 8 bases, with 13 bases left in between.

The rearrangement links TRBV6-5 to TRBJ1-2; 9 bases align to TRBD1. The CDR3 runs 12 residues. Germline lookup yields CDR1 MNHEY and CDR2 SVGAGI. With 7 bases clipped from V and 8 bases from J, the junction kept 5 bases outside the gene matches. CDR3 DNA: TGTGCCAGCACCTCAACAGGGGGCGGCTACACCTTC. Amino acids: CASTSTGGGYTF.

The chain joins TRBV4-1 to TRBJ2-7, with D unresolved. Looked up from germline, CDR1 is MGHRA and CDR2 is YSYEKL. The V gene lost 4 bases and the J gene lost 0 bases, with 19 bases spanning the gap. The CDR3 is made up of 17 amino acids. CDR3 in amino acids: CASSPSFGQYLSYEQYF. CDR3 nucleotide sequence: TGCGCCAGCAGCCCCTCTTTTGGGCAGTACCTCTCCTACGAGCAGTACTTC.

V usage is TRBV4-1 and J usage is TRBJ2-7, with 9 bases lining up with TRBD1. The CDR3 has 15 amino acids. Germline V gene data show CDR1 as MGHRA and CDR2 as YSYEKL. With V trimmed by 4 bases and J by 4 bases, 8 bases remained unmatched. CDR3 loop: CASSLVWDREYEQYF. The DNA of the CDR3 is TGCGCCAGCAGCCTCGTTTGGGACAGGGAATACGAGCAGTACTTC.

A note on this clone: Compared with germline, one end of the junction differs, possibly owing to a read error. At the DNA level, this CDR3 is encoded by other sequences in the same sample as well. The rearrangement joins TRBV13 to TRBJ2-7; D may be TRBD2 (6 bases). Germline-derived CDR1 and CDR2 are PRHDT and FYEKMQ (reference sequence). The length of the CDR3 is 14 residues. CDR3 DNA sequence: TGTGCCAGCAGCTTAGGTGGAGGGCCCTACGAGCAGTACTTT. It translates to CASSLGGGPYEQYF.

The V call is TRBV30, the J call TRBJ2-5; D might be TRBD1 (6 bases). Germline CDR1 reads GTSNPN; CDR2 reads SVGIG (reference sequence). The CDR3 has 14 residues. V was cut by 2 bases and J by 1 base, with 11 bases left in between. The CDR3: CAWSPETGQETQYF. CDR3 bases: TGTGCCTGGAGTCCCGAGACAGGCCAAGAGACCCAGTACTTC.

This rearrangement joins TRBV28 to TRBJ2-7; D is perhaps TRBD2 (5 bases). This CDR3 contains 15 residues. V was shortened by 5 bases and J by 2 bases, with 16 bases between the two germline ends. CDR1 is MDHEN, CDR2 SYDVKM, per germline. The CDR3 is CASSPPGSLPYEQYF. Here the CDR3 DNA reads TGTGCCAGCAGTCCCCCGGGGAGTCTCCCCTACGAGCAGTACTTC. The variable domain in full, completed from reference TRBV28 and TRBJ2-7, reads DVKVTQSSRYLVKRTGEKVFLECVQDMDHENMFWYRQDPGLGLRLIYFSYDVKMKEKGDIPEGYSVSREKKERFSLILESASTNQTSMYLCASSPPGSLPYEQYFGPGTRLTVT.

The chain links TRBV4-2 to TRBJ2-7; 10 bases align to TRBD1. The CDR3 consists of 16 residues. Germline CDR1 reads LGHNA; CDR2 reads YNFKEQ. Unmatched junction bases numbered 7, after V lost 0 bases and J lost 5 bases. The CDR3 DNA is TGTGCCAGCAGCCAAGATTACGGGACAGGGGTCCACGAGCAGTACTTC. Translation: CASSQDYGTGVHEQYF.

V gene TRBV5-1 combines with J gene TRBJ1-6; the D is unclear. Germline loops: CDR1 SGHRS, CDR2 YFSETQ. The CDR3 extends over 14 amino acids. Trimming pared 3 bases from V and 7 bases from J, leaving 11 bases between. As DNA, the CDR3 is TGCGCCAGCAGCTCGCCTATTCTGAATTCACCCCTCCACTTT. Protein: CASSSPILNSPLHF.

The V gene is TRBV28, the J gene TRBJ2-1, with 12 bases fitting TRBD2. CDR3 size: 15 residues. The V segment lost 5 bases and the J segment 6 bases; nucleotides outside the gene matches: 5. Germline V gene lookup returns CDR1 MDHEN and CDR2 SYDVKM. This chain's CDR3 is CASSLLLAGGNEQFF. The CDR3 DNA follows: TGTGCCAGCAGTCTTCTACTAGCGGGGGGCAATGAGCAGTTCTTC.